The clone carrying this T cell receptor (beta chain) has more than one count but fewer than ten. With a J-beta primer mix and a sample-barcoded 5' primer, a second PCR ran about 6 to 11 cycles. Through a template-switch adaptor with 12 random nucleotides, each cDNA molecule received a tag. TCRdb reanalysed the 5' RACE reads using MiXCR and keeps one entry per CDR3 protein. The sample yields some 1.8 million distinct CDR3 sequences, more than 35% seen once. Germline V lookup: CDR1 SGHTA, CDR2 FQGNSA. The germline V and J ends were trimmed by 5 bases and 6 bases, with 8 bases remaining between them. The CDR3 covers 12 residues. These data come from a study of blood T cells in healthy people across ages.

The sample consisted of blood. V is TRBV7-2 and J is TRBJ2-1; perhaps TRBD1 as D (6 bases). The TCR sequence derives from a human donor in good health. CDR3: CASSAGVNEQFF. In nucleotides, the CDR3 is TGTGCCAGCAGCGCAGGGGTCAATGAGCAGTTCTTC.